This TCR beta chain was obtained from a study of T cell responses to AZD1222 COVID-19 vaccine (dated by TCRdb to the early 2020s). For context, the study as a whole: A total of more than 230 trial participants underwent TCR sequencing, of whom 207 received two doses of AZD1222 and around 25 received two doses of the MenACWY control vaccine. Trial participants were enrolled into age subgroups of 18-55, 56-69 and 70-plus years, which contained 148, 28 and 57 TCR-sequenced participants, respectively. On the study overall, not on this receptor specifically: In the small 56-69-year group, the increase in depth fell short of significance, most likely because of low power. Conclusions about previously exposed vaccinees are limited, since just five or six AZD1222 recipients were seropositive for SARS-CoV-2 at baseline. Reportedly, almost half of the unique spike-specific TCRs recognized epitopes lying outside the regions that are mutated in the B.1.351 and B.1.1.7 variants. Participants were mostly white British and included more females than males, and it was suggested by the authors that clonal diversity may have been underestimated. The whole spike protein was spanned by vaccine-associated CD4 TCRs, and dominant responses were seen in regions 160-218 and 743-854. A significant rise in spike-specific TCR breadth and depth was observed after two AZD1222 doses relative to day 0 and relative to MenACWY recipients. No day 14 peak-response samples were available, so repertoires were characterized only after the peak T cell response.

In light of the paper, this sample's time point label describes: about 28 days (+/-7) after the second vaccine dose. Sample treatment or condition, as interpreted from the label and publication: meningococcal conjugate vaccine given as trial control. Vaccinee samples came from UK trials COV001 and COV002, including a single-blind randomized controlled phase 2/3 trial of AZD1222 (ChAdOx1 nCoV-19) in healthy adults. For TCRbeta chain sequencing, PBMC samples were collected from trial participants at day 0 and at day 28 after the second dose. The CDR3 regions of human TCRbeta chains were analyzed by immunosequencing. As for the original processing: TCRs in the repertoires were matched against a reference library of SARS-CoV-2-specific TCRs that had been generated with the MIRA antigen-specificity platform. Breadth was defined as the fraction of unique TCRs that were SARS-CoV-2-associated. Depth was defined as the fraction of total T cells that were SARS-CoV-2-associated. Using the MIRA data, each spike-specific TCR was mapped to the spike region that the TCR reacts to and placed in a CD4 or CD8 class. Log10-transformed breadth and depth values were compared by one-way ANOVA with Sidak's multiple comparisons tests. The table comes from immuneACCESS by way of TCRdb, which keeps in-frame sequences with V and J called. Part of the clones is missing from these tables; in studies checked, under half for an unresolved V gene and the rest for unknown reasons. The DNA was the basis for D and trimming; V, J and clone size are from that table. The table for this sample lists about 64,000 clones; over 80% of them were counted only once. The ten largest clones represent approximately 6% of the sample.

Measured from the cysteine to the phenylalanine, the CDR3 is 14 residues long. This entry keeps only the CDR3 DNA: 42 bases, framed from base 1. CDR1 MDHEN and CDR2 SYDVKM are derived from the germline V gene. V is cut by 8 bases and J by 4 bases, and the space between the germline ends is 18 bases. To note about this clone: Its antigen specificity is not known. The input lacks base qualities; no much larger clone sits a single base away.

This sequence uses TRBV28 and TRBJ2-7; a weak D assignment points to TRBD2 (6 bases agree). This TCR was sampled from an adult who received the MenACWY meningococcal vaccine as a control. This material consisted of peripheral blood, taken 28 days after the second dose of the MenACWY control vaccine. The CDR3 sequence is CASHGGSGEYEQYF. The nucleotide sequence is TGTGCCAGCCATGGGGGGTCGGGGGAGTACGAGCAGTACTTC.